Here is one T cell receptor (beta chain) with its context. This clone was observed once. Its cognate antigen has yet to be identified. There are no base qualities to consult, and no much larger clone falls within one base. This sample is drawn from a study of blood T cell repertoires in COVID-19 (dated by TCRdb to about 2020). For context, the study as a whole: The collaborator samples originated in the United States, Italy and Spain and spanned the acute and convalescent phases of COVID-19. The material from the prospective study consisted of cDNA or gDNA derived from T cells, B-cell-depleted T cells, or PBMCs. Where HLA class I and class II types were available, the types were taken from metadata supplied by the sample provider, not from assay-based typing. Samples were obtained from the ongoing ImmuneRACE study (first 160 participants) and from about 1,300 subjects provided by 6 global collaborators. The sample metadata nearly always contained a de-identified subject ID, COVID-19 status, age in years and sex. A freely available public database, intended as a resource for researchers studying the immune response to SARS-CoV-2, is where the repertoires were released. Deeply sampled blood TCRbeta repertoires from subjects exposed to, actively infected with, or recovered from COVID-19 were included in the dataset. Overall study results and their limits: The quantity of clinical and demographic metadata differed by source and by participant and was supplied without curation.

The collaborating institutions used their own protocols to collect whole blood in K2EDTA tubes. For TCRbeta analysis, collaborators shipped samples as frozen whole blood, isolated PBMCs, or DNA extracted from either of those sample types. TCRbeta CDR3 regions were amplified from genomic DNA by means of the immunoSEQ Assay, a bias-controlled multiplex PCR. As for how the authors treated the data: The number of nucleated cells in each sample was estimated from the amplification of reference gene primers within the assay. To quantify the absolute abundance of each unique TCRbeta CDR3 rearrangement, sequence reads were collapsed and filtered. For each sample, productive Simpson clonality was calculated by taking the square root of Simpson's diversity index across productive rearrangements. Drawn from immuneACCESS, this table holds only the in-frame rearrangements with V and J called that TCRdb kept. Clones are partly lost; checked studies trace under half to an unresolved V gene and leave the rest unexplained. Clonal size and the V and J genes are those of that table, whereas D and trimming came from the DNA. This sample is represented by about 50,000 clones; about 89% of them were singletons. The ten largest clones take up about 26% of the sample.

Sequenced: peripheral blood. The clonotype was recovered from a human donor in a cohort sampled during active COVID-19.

The sequenced DNA is TGTGCCTGGACTGAGAAGAGTAGCTCCTATAATTCACCCCTCCACTTT. Its translation reads: CAWTEKSSSYNSPLHF. The chain links TRBV30 with TRBJ1-6; no D segment can be confidently identified. Based on the germline V gene (reference sequence), the CDR1 and CDR2 sequences are GTSNPN and SVGIG. The CDR3, cysteine through phenylalanine, is 16 amino acids long. Just CDR3 DNA is preserved here, 48 bases in frame from base 1. At the junction V is shortened by 4 bases and J by 0 bases, with 13 bases in between.